The 6 T cell receptor beta chains below were found in one sample sequenced in a study of shared clonotypes between healthy human individuals. Libraries were prepared by immunoSEQ multiplex PCR; TCRdb keeps only in-frame clonotypes and omits some of them. Of a few million clones in the sample, nearly 97% are singletons; the top ten hold roughly 0.13%. Sequenced sample: naive CD4+ T cells sorted from blood. Subset given: CD45RA+ positively selected. These receptors were taken from a man younger than 35 in good health.

V is TRBV5-4 and J is TRBJ2-2, with 9 bases identical to TRBD1. The CDR3 is 14 residues long. V was pared by 4 bases and J by 4 bases, with 2 bases of the junction left unmatched. Germline V gene data show CDR1 as SGHNT and CDR2 as YYREEE (reference sequence). Written as DNA, the CDR3 is TGTGCCAGCAGCCGACAGGGGGGCACCGGGGAGCTGTTTTTT. This codes for CASSRQGGTGELFF.

For this clone: Other DNA sequences within the sample encode an identical CDR3. This sequence joins TRBV6-1 and TRBJ2-3, with unresolved D. V was clipped by 3 bases and J by 3 bases, with 4 bases between them. CDR1 MNHNS and CDR2 SASEGT come from the germline V gene. This CDR3 has 12 amino acids. Here the CDR3 DNA reads TGTGCCAGCAGTGACTCGACAGATACGCAGTATTTT. Its protein product is CASSDSTDTQYF.

V and J are TRBV25-1 and TRBJ1-1; D is perhaps TRBD1 (5 bases). Germline V CDR1 and CDR2: MGHDK, SYGVNS. Trimming removed 3 bases from V and 2 bases from J, with 10 bases in between. The CDR3 spans 14 residues. CDR3 bases: TGTGCCAGCAGTGAGTCATGGGACAACACTGAAGCTTTCTTT. It encodes CASSESWDNTEAFF.

This clone was recorded once. The V gene is TRBV7-9, the J gene TRBJ2-1; D is perhaps TRBD2 (6 bases). From germline, CDR1 is SEHNR and CDR2 FQNEAQ (reference sequence). The CDR3 is 16 amino acids. The V end was cut by 3 bases, the J end by 4 bases, with 16 bases between. CDR3 coding DNA: TGTGCCAGCAGCTTGGGGACTGCCCTCCGGTACAATGAGCAGTTCTTC. Its translation is CASSLGTALRYNEQFF.

This chain links TRBV10-2 with TRBJ1-6; weak D call: TRBD1 (6 bases). The CDR3 is made up of 10 amino acids. Deletions cut 8 bases from V and 14 bases from J, with 10 bases between. Germline values: CDR1 WSHSY, CDR2 SAAADI. Here the CDR3 reads CASGQGTLHF. The CDR3 bases are TGCGCCAGCGGCCAGGGGACCCTCCACTTT.

This clone was seen once. The chain joins TRBV13 to TRBJ2-5, with 9 bases identical to TRBD1. V gave up 5 bases and J gave up 4 bases; unmatched junction bases: 11. The length of the CDR3 is 16 residues. The germline V gene encodes CDR1 PRHDT and CDR2 FYEKMQ (reference sequence). The CDR3: CASSPRDRAIRETQYF. The CDR3 coding sequence is TGTGCCAGCAGCCCTAGGGACAGGGCTATCCGAGAGACCCAGTACTTC.